Reported below is one T cell receptor beta chain. J lost 0 bases, V lost 7 bases, and 9 bases had no gene match. Germline CDR1 and CDR2: SNHLY and FYNNEI. The CDR3 loop spans 16 amino acids. This specimen comes from a study of blood T cell repertoires in COVID-19. On the study more broadly: The cDNA or gDNA used as material had been derived from T cells, B-cell-depleted T cells, or PBMCs.

Data came from immunoSEQ multiplex PCR; TCRdb stores just in-frame clones and leaves some out. The sample comprises about 220,000 clones, 80% to 90% of which are singletons, and approximately 3.4% rests with the top ten. This clonotype was obtained from a woman aged 18 to 35 in a cohort exposed to, infected with or recovered from COVID-19 (not recorded which). The chain is built from TRBV2 and TRBJ1-1; 9 bases match TRBD1. Sequences were obtained from PBMCs or T cells enriched from blood (not recorded which). CDR3 coding DNA: TGTGCCAGCACGCCCCGACAGGGGGGGATGAACACTGAAGCTTTCTTT. This gives the protein CASTPRQGGMNTEAFF.